One and the same sample provided the 32 T cell receptor beta chains below, sequenced in a study of human T cells and chemical hapten exposure. Time point indicated: patch test 2, 6 weeks after DPC sensitization. The sample's treatment: therapeutic diphenylcyclopropenone sensitization with weekly scalp DPC. TCRdb reanalysed the RACE reads using MiXCR and keeps one entry per CDR3 protein. The sample contains 350,000 to 400,000 distinct CDR3 sequences, roughly 6% of which appear only once. Source: whole blood, taken in connection with sensitization to the hapten diphenylcyclopropenone (DPC). These receptors all come from a woman between 18 and 29 years old with alopecia areata. Some clones in this sample may be carry-over from other donors' samples.

This clonotype was counted many times. This chain links TRBV29-1 with TRBJ1-4; 11 nucleotides agree with TRBD1. Germline lookup yields CDR1 SQVTM and CDR2 ANQGSEA. The V segment lost 7 bases and the J segment 10 bases; nucleotides outside the gene matches: 5. This CDR3 comprises 12 residues. The CDR3 coding sequence is TGCAGCGCTCCGGGACAGGGGGGAAAACTGTTTTTT. Translation gives CSAPGQGGKLFF.

The genes are TRBV18 and TRBJ1-6, with D tentatively TRBD1 (5 bases). V lost 4 bases to trimming and J lost 9 bases, with 13 bases between them. CDR1 is KGHSH, CDR2 LQKENI, per germline. CDR3 size: 14 residues. As DNA, the CDR3 is TGTGCCAGCTCACGGGACGGGTTATTTTCACCCCTCCACTTT. Translation: CASSRDGLFSPLHF.

This clonotype was counted at least ten times. The chain is built from TRBV6-4 and TRBJ2-3, with D possibly TRBD2 on 6 matching bases. CDR1 is MRHNA and CDR2 is SNTAGT in the germline V gene. V was shortened by 3 bases and J by 5 bases, with 15 bases between the two germline ends. The CDR3 loop spans 15 amino acids. DNA for the CDR3: TGTGCCAGCAGTGAGATTGGCGGGGAGGTAGATACGCAGTATTTT. It yields the protein CASSEIGGEVDTQYF.

A note on this clonotype: Given a much more abundant clone one base away, this may be a read error. J is TRBJ1-5 and V is TRBV7-2; no firm D call. Trimming shortened V by 1 base and J by 6 bases, and 7 bases separated the two germline ends. The CDR3 has 13 residues. Per the germline V gene, CDR1 is SGHTA and CDR2 is FQGNSA. The CDR3 DNA follows: TGTGCCAGCAGCTTAGTAGGCGTTCAGCCCCAGCATTTT. It encodes CASSLVGVQPQHF.

V usage is TRBV6-6 and J usage is TRBJ2-5; possible D gene TRBD2, 5 bases. Trimming stripped 0 bases from V and 5 bases from J, with 13 bases between. CDR3 length equals 15 residues. Germline V CDR1 and CDR2: MNHNY, SVGAGI (reference sequence). The CDR3 DNA sequence: TGTGCCAGCAGTTACTCGAAAAACAGAGGGGAGACCCAGTACTTC. The encoded protein is CASSYSKNRGETQYF.

This chain uses TRBV11-1 with TRBJ2-3; 7 nucleotides align to TRBD1. V shed 5 bases, J shed 2 bases, and the junction held 7 bases outside the gene matches. Per the germline V gene, CDR1 is SGHAT and CDR2 is FQDESV (reference sequence). There are 15 residues in the CDR3. The CDR3 DNA reads TGTGCCAGCAGCAATCGGGACAGATTCACAGATACGCAGTATTTT. Translation: CASSNRDRFTDTQYF.

The chain links TRBV5-1 to TRBJ2-3, with 11 bases aligning to TRBD1. The ends lost 7 bases at V and 1 base at J; junction bases unmatched: 20. CDR1 and CDR2 (germline): SGHRS, YFSETQ. The CDR3 contains 20 residues. CDR3 residues: CASHLFRGTGGLLGTDTQYF. In DNA form, the CDR3 reads TGCGCCAGCCACCTATTTAGGGGGACAGGGGGACTTCTTGGCACAGATACGCAGTATTTT. The variable domain in full, completed from reference TRBV5-1 and TRBJ2-3, reads KAGVTQTPRYLIKTRGQQVTLSCSPISGHRSVSWYQQTPGQGLQFLFEYFSETQRNKGNFPGRFSGRQFSNSRSEMNVSTLELGDSALYLCASHLFRGTGGLLGTDTQYFGPGTRLTVL.

J is TRBJ1-5 and V is TRBV20-1; D remains unclear. V lost 2 bases to trimming and J lost 4 bases, with 9 bases between them. Per the germline V gene, CDR1 is DFQATT and CDR2 is SNEGSKA (reference sequence). The CDR3 has 13 residues. CDR3 sequence reads: CSARPVGNQPQHF. CDR3 in DNA: TGCAGTGCTAGACCCGTAGGGAATCAGCCCCAGCATTTT.

This clonotype was detected a few times. The V call is TRBV9, the J call TRBJ1-1; D is undetermined. The CDR3 covers 16 residues. Trimming left V 3 bases short and J 6 bases short, with 21 bases between. In germline, CDR1 is SGDLS, CDR2 YYNGEE. CDR3 region: CASSAFSKPGGAEAFF. In DNA form, the CDR3 reads TGTGCCAGCAGCGCCTTTTCGAAGCCCGGTGGAGCTGAAGCTTTCTTT.

This clonotype was detected ten times or more. The chain carries TRBV18 and TRBJ2-7, with D perhaps assigned TRBD1 or TRBD2 (6 bases each). In germline, CDR1 is KGHSH, CDR2 LQKENI. The CDR3 covers 15 residues. The V gene lost 3 bases and the J gene lost 2 bases, with 14 bases spanning the gap. The chain's CDR3 is CASSPSGARTYEQYF. CDR3 nucleotides: TGTGCCAGCTCACCGTCGGGGGCGCGAACCTACGAGCAGTACTTC.

This clonotype has a handful of counts. This chain connects TRBV20-1 to TRBJ1-1; no clear D. Per the germline V gene, CDR1 is DFQATT and CDR2 is SNEGSKA (reference sequence). Deletions cut 6 bases from V and 1 base from J, with 15 bases between. The CDR3 is 14 amino acids. Here the CDR3 reads CSAQIYTANTEAFF. As DNA, the CDR3 is TGCAGTGCCCAAATATACACAGCGAACACTGAAGCTTTCTTT.

This clonotype was recorded many times. This rearrangement joins TRBV6-2 or TRBV6-3 to TRBJ1-2, with D unclear. The CDR3 covers 14 residues. Germline assignment: CDR1 MNHEY and CDR2 SVGEGT. V dropped 2 bases and J dropped 2 bases, with 9 bases sitting between them. CDR3 DNA sequence: TGTGCCAGCAGTTACCGGGAGTCCAACTATGGCTACACCTTC. Its translation: CASSYRESNYGYTF.

Many counts were recorded for this clonotype. The genes are TRBV18 and TRBJ1-5, with a possible D match to TRBD1 (6 bases). The CDR3 extends over 15 amino acids. CDR1 and CDR2 (germline): KGHSH, LQKENI. The V end lost 6 bases, the J end lost 2 bases, and 14 bases lay between the germline ends. The CDR3 loop is CASSSRGDRNQPQHF. The DNA of the CDR3 is TGTGCCAGCTCTAGCAGGGGTGATCGCAATCAGCCCCAGCATTTT.

The chain uses TRBV6-4 and TRBJ2-1; 10 bases agree with TRBD2. With 3 bases clipped from V and 10 bases from J, the junction kept 12 bases outside the gene matches. Germline V gives CDR1 MRHNA, CDR2 SNTAGT. The CDR3 sequence is 16 residues long. CDR3 residues: CASSETRAGGQGEQFF. The CDR3 region has the DNA TGTGCCAGCAGTGAAACCCGAGCGGGGGGGCAGGGCGAGCAGTTCTTC.

This clonotype was recorded at least ten times. The rearrangement joins TRBV12-3 or TRBV12-4 to TRBJ2-1, with a tentative D call TRBD2 (7 bases). The V gene lost 6 bases and the J gene lost 8 bases, with 14 bases spanning the gap. The CDR3 contains 13 residues. CDR3 sequence reads: CASSLGGADEQFF. In nucleotides, the CDR3 is TGTGCCAGCAGCCTAGGGGGGGCAGATGAGCAGTTCTTC.

This clonotype was picked up many times. The chain is built from TRBV9 and TRBJ1-1; D unresolved. Germline CDR1 SGDLS, CDR2 YYNGEE. V was trimmed by 2 bases and J by 3 bases, leaving 8 bases between them. The CDR3 covers 13 residues. The CDR3 DNA is TGTGCCAGCAGCGTCTACGAAGACACTGAAGCTTTCTTT. This translates into CASSVYEDTEAFF.

This clonotype occurred a few times. This chain connects TRBV14 to TRBJ2-2, with 8 bases fitting TRBD2. CDR1 and CDR2 from the germline V gene are SGHDN and FVKESK. This CDR3 is built from 17 residues. V lost 1 base and J lost 6; bases outside the gene matches: 10. The CDR3 sequence is CASSQVSGLASPGELFF. CDR3 sequence (DNA): TGTGCCAGCAGCCAAGTTTCCGGACTAGCTTCGCCCGGGGAGCTGTTTTTT.

There are a few counts of this clonotype. V usage is TRBV7-8 and J usage is TRBJ2-2; 9 positions agree with TRBD1. Per germline, CDR1 SGHVS and CDR2 FQNEAQ. The ends lost 2 bases at V and 6 bases at J; junction bases unmatched: 4. The CDR3 consists of 15 residues. CDR3 region: CASSLRRDRAGELFF. The CDR3 DNA reads TGTGCCAGCAGCTTACGGCGGGACAGGGCCGGGGAGCTGTTTTTT.

The gene calls are TRBV6-2 or TRBV6-3 and TRBJ1-4; no clear D. This CDR3 spans 15 amino acids. Germline CDR1 MNHEY, CDR2 SVGEGT. V lost 7 bases and J 5 bases, leaving 17 bases between the germline ends. CDR3 sequence reads: CASKIAGSSNEKLFF. CDR3 coding DNA: TGTGCCAGCAAGATCGCCGGGTCCTCAAATGAAAAACTGTTTTTT.

The table lists this clonotype with a few counts. The chain recombines TRBV4-3 with TRBJ2-5, with 9 bases that match TRBD2. Germline V lookup: CDR1 LGHNA, CDR2 YSLEER. CDR3 length: 16 residues. With 3 bases clipped from V and 7 bases from J, the junction kept 12 bases outside the gene matches. CDR3 bases: TGCGCCAGCAGCCAGGCAGGCGGGGGGGCCGGAGGGACCCAGTACTTC. It yields the protein CASSQAGGGAGGTQYF.

This clonotype was observed many times. CDR3 region: CASSFRDYQRGHSPLHF. The CDR3 DNA reads as TGTGCCAGCAGCTTCCGGGACTACCAACGCGGGCATTCACCCCTCCACTTT. The J gene is TRBJ1-6, the V gene TRBV5-4, with a tentative D call TRBD1 (5 bases). V gave up 2 bases and J gave up 8 bases, with 20 bases separating them. Germline CDR1 is SGHNT and CDR2 is YYREEE (reference sequence). This CDR3 has 17 amino acids.

This clonotype was seen ten or more times. The rearrangement uses TRBV18 and TRBJ1-6, with TRBD1 as a possible D gene (5 bases). This CDR3 has 17 amino acids. CDR1 and CDR2 from the germline V gene are KGHSH and LQKENI. Trimming removed 6 bases at V and 4 bases at J, with 19 bases between. The CDR3 DNA sequence: TGTGCCAGCTCGTCTCAGCTCAGGGCCTCTTATAATTCACCCCTCCACTTT. It is translated as CASSSQLRASYNSPLHF.

The V and J genes are TRBV12-3 or TRBV12-4 and TRBJ2-7, with a tentative D call TRBD1 (5 bases). Trimming left V 3 bases short and J 7 bases short, with 13 bases between. This CDR3 has 13 amino acids. The CDR3 protein is CASSFPGSLEQYF. CDR3 coding DNA: TGTGCCAGCAGTTTTCCAGGGTCTTTAGAGCAGTACTTC.

This clonotype was counted ten times or more. The chain joins TRBV4-1 to TRBJ2-7, with a possible D match to TRBD1 (5 bases). CDR3 size: 15 residues. Germline loops: CDR1 MGHRA, CDR2 YSYEKL. The V end was cut by 0 bases, the J end by 2 bases, with 11 bases between. CDR3 amino acids: CASSQDPGRPYEQYF. DNA for the CDR3: TGCGCCAGCAGCCAAGATCCAGGGCGTCCCTACGAGCAGTACTTC.

This clonotype has at least ten counts. V gene TRBV10-3 combines with J gene TRBJ2-1; TRBD1 matches at 10 bases. J lost 8 bases, V lost 4 bases, and 8 bases had no gene match. The CDR3 is made up of 15 amino acids. Germline-derived CDR1 and CDR2 are ENHRY and SYGVKD. Here the CDR3 DNA reads TGTGCCATCAGTGGGACGGGACAGGGGTTCCATGAGCAGTTCTTC. Protein product: CAISGTGQGFHEQFF.

The sample holds many counts of this clonotype. The rearrangement uses TRBV12-3 or TRBV12-4 and TRBJ1-1, with D maybe TRBD1 (6 bases). V was cut by 1 base and J by 4 bases, with 16 bases left in between. This CDR3 contains 16 residues. The CDR3 sequence is CASSLVRRGGSTEAFF. CDR3 DNA sequence: TGTGCCAGCAGTTTAGTCCGGAGGGGGGGATCCACTGAAGCTTTCTTT.

The chain has TRBV18 and TRBJ2-3, with 11 positions matching TRBD2. Germline CDR1 and CDR2: KGHSH and LQKENI. The V and J ends lost 3 bases and 7 bases, in that order; junction bases with no gene match: 3. The CDR3 is 14 amino acids. CDR3 amino acids: CASSPPSGGYTQYF. As DNA, the CDR3 is TGTGCCAGCTCACCGCCTAGCGGGGGGTATACGCAGTATTTT.

The chain is built from TRBV6-2 or TRBV6-3 and TRBJ1-2; D unresolved. The CDR3 extends over 13 amino acids. The V end was cut by 8 bases, the J end by 5 bases, with 15 bases between. Germline V gene sequence: CDR1 MNHEY, CDR2 SVGEGT. The CDR3 here is CASESWGFYGYTF. CDR3 nucleotides: TGTGCCAGCGAAAGCTGGGGTTTTTATGGCTACACCTTC.

The table lists this clonotype with a few counts. The V and J genes are TRBV10-3 and TRBJ2-5; 9 bases agree with TRBD2. With V trimmed by 10 bases and J by 2 bases, 14 bases remained unmatched. Germline CDR1 and CDR2: ENHRY and SYGVKD. The CDR3 totals 16 residues. The CDR3 nucleotides read TGTGCCACCCGAATGACTAGCGGTGCCGGGCAAGAGACCCAGTACTTC. Translation: CATRMTSGAGQETQYF.

The V and J genes are TRBV20-1 and TRBJ1-4, with no clear D. The CDR3 is 11 residues long. Trimming removed 3 bases from V and 10 bases from J, with 9 bases in between. Germline V lookup: CDR1 DFQATT, CDR2 SNEGSKA (reference sequence). CDR3 region: CSASLDLKLFF. The CDR3 DNA is TGCAGTGCTAGCCTGGACTTAAAACTGTTTTTT.

In this sample, this clonotype turned up many times. The gene calls are TRBV7-9 and TRBJ1-3; D may be TRBD1 (5 bases). The CDR3 consists of 13 residues. The ends were cut back, 1 base at V and 9 bases at J, with 10 bases in the middle. The V gene's germline CDR1 is SEHNR and CDR2 FQNEAQ (reference sequence). The DNA of the CDR3 is TGTGCCAGCAGCTTAGAGCCCGGGGGCACCATATATTTT. As protein: CASSLEPGGTIYF.

Only a few counts were recorded for this clonotype. This rearrangement joins TRBV20-1 to TRBJ2-2; the D is unclear. This CDR3 is 14 amino acids long. Germline CDR1 reads DFQATT; CDR2 reads SNEGSKA (reference sequence). Trimming took off 0 bases at V and 2 bases at J, with 7 bases between the two ends. The DNA of the CDR3 is TGCAGTGCTAGAGATCCACTTAACACCGGGGAGCTGTTTTTT. This translates into CSARDPLNTGELFF.